The T cell receptor beta chain under discussion was sequenced for a study of memory CD4+ T cells and cytomegalovirus serostatus. Original analysis: After removing out-of-frame reads, around 2,000,000 distinct TCRbeta sequences remained. Using immunoSEQ multiplex PCR, the repertoire was profiled, and TCRdb retains in-frame clones only, with some absent. The V and J calls and clone size are taken from that table; D and trimming were inferred from the DNA. The data hold around 53,000 clones, with around 88% observed a single time. Single viable CD3+CD4+CD8-CD45RO+ cells were sorted as the memory CD4+ T cells. Positive selection with CD4 microbeads enriched total CD4+ T cells. V shed 6 bases and J 12 bases; nucleotides not matched to a gene: 6. Germline V lookup: CDR1 SNHLY, CDR2 FYNNEI. CDR3 length equals 14 residues.

The source is an adult in good health and CMV-seropositive. Sequenced: memory CD4+ T cells from blood. The genes are TRBV2 and TRBJ2-1, with 15 bases that match TRBD2. CDR3 residues: CASSGTSGGLGQFF. DNA for the CDR3: TGTGCCAGCAGCGGGACTAGCGGGGGGCTCGGGCAGTTCTTC. Filled out from reference TRBV2 and TRBJ2-1, the complete variable domain reads EPEVTQTPSHQVTQMGQEVILRCVPISNHLYFYWYRQILGQKVEFLVSFYNNEISEKSEIFDDQFSVERPDGSNFTLKIRSTKLEDSAMYFCASSGTSGGLGQFFGPGTRLTVL.